This TCR beta chain emerged from a study of blood T cell repertoires in COVID-19. Assay used: immunoSEQ multiplex PCR; TCRdb lists only in-frame clones, some missing. The table records a few hundred thousand clones, around 86% of them present only once. The CDR3 spans 15 residues. Germline V CDR1 and CDR2: SGHRS, YFSETQ. V lost 3 bases and J lost 6; bases outside the gene matches: 5. This TCR came from a man in his late teens or twenties with active or convalescent COVID-19. Sequenced: peripheral blood. This rearrangement joins TRBV5-1 to TRBJ2-7, with 14 bases lining up with TRBD2. DNA of the CDR3: TGCGCCAGCAGCTGGGGCGGGACTAGCGGGAGCGAGCAGTACTTC. The encoded protein is CASSWGGTSGSEQYF. The complete variable domain, with remaining parts taken from reference TRBV5-1 and TRBJ2-7, reads KAGVTQTPRYLIKTRGQQVTLSCSPISGHRSVSWYQQTPGQGLQFLFEYFSETQRNKGNFPGRFSGRQFSNSRSEMNVSTLELGDSALYLCASSWGGTSGSEQYFGPGTRLTVT.